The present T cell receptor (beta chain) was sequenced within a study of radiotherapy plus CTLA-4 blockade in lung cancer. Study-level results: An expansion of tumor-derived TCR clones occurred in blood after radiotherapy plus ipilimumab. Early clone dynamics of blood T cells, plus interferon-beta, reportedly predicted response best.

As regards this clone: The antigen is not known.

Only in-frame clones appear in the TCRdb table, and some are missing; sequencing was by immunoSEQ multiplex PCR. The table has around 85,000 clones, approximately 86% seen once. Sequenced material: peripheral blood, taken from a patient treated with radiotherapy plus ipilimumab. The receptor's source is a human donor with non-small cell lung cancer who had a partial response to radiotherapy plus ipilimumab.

DNA for the CDR3: TGTGCCAGCAGCTTATCTACGACTATTCAGTACTTC. Translation gives CASSLSTTIQYF. The rearrangement uses TRBV7-9 and TRBJ2-4; D gene unclear. The CDR3 has 12 residues. Germline V lookup: CDR1 SEHNR, CDR2 FQNEAQ (reference sequence). The V gene lost 2 bases and the J gene lost 10 bases, with 9 bases spanning the gap.